This T cell receptor beta chain was profiled in a study of OX40 agonist ivuxolimab in advanced cancers. Study-wide context: Enrollees could have had prior anti-PD-1, anti-PD-L1 or anti-CTLA-4 therapy, which roughly 40% had received.

Germline CDR1 and CDR2: SGHTA and FQGNSA. CDR3 length: 13 amino acids. V gave up 4 bases and J gave up 6 bases; unmatched junction bases: 6. Findings and caveats of the study: Partial responders at 0.1-3.0 mg/kg had among the lowest clonal expansion. There was clonal expansion of CD4+ and CD8+ blood T cells by week 6 at 0.1 to 3.0 mg/kg.

Patients had blood sampled at baseline and again on cycle 4 day 1 and cycle 7 day 1. Sequencing used immunoSEQ multiplex PCR; TCRdb keeps in-frame clones, though not all of them. The data hold about 60,000 clones, with about nine tenths observed a single time. This clone was detected once. Antigen specificity is unknown. The specimen was CD4+ or CD8+ T cells sorted from blood, collected in a trial of the OX40 agonist ivuxolimab. This chain uses TRBV7-2 with TRBJ2-7, with 7 bases aligning to TRBD1. This receptor was identified in an adult with an advanced solid tumor such as melanoma, head and neck, liver or kidney cancer. CDR3 loop: CASSSGTASEQYF. CDR3 bases: TGTGCCAGCAGCTCCGGGACAGCTTCCGAGCAGTACTTC.